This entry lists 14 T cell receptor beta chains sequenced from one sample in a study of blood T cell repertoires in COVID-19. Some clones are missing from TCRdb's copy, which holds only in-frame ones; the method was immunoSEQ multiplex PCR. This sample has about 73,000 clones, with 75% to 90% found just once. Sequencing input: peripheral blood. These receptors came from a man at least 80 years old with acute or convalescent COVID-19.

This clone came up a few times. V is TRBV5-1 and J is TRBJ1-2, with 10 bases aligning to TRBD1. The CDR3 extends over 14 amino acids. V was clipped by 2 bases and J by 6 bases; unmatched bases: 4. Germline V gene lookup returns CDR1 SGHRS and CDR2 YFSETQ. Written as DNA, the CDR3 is TGCGCCAGCAGCTTACTGACAGGGGGCGATGGCTACACCTTC. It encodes CASSLLTGGDGYTF.

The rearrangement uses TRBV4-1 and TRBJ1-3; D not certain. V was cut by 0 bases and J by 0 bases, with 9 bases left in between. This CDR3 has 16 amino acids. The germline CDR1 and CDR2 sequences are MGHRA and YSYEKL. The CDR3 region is CASSQDLSVSGNTIYF. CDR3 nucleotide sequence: TGCGCCAGCAGCCAAGATCTGTCAGTCTCTGGAAACACCATATATTTT.

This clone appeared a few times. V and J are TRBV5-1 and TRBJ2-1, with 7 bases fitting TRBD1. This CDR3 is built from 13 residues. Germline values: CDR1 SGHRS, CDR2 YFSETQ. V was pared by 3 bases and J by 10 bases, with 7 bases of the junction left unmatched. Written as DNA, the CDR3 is TGCGCCAGCAGCTCTTGGACAGGCGGGGAGCAGTTCTTC. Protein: CASSSWTGGEQFF.

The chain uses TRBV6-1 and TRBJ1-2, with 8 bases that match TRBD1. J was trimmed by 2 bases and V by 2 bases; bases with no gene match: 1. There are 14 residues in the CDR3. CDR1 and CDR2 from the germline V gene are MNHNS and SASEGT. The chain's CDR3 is CASSERQGNYGYTF. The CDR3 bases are TGTGCCAGCAGTGAACGACAGGGGAACTATGGCTACACCTTC.

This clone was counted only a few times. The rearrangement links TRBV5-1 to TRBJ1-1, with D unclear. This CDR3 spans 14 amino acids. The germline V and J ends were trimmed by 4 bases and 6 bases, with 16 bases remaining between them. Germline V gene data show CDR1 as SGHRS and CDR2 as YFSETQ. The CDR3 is CASSAGRVDPEAFF. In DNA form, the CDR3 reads TGCGCCAGCAGCGCCGGGAGGGTAGACCCTGAAGCTTTCTTT.

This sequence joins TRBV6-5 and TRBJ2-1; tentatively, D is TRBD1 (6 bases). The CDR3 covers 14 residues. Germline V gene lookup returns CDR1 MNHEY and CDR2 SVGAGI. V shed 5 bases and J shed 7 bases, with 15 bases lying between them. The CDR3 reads CASSPRTAWNEQFF. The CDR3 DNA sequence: TGTGCCAGCAGTCCTAGGACAGCCTGGAATGAGCAGTTCTTC.

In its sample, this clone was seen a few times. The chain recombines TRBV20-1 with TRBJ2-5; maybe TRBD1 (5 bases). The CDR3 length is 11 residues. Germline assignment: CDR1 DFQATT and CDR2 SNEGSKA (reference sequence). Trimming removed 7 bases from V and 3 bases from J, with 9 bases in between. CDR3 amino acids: CSVSREETQYF. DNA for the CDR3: TGCAGTGTATCCAGGGAAGAGACCCAGTACTTC.

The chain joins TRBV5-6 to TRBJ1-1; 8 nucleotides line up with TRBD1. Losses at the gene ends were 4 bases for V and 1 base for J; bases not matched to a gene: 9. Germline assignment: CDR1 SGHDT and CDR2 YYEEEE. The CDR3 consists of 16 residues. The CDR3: CASSPIHRGKNTEAFF. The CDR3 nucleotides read TGTGCCAGCAGCCCGATCCACAGGGGGAAGAACACTGAAGCTTTCTTT.

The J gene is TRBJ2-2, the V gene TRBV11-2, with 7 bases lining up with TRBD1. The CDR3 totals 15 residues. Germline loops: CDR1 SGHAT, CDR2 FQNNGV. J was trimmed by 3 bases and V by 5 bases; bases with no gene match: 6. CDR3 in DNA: TGTGCCAGCAGCCCCGTACAGGGGCACACCGGGGAGCTGTTTTTT. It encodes CASSPVQGHTGELFF.

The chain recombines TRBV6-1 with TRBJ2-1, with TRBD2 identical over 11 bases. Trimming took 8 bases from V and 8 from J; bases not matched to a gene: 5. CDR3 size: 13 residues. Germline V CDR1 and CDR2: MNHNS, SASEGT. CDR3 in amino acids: CASFSGRVHEQFF. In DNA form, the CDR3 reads TGTGCCAGCTTTAGCGGGAGGGTACATGAGCAGTTCTTC.

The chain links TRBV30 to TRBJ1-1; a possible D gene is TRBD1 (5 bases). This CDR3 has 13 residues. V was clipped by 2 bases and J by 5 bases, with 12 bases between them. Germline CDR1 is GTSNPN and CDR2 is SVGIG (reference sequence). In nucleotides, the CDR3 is TGTGCCTGGAGTCGGTCAGGGAGGACTGAAGCTTTCTTT. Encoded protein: CAWSRSGRTEAFF.

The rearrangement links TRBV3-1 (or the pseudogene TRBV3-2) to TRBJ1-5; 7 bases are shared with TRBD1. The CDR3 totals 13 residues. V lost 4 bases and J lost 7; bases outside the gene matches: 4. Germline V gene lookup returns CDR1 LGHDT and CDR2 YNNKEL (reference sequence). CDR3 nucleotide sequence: TGTGCCAGCAGCCGTAACAGGGGCCAGCCCCAGCATTTT. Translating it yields CASSRNRGQPQHF.

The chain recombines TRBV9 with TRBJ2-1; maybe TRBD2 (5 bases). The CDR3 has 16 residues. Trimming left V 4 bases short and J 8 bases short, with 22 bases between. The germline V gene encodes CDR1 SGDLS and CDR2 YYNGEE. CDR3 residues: CASSPDSWRVADEQFF. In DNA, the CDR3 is TGTGCCAGCAGCCCTGATAGCTGGCGGGTGGCTGATGAGCAGTTCTTC. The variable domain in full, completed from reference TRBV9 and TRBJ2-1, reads DSGVTQTPKHLITATGQRVTLRCSPRSGDLSVYWYQQSLDQGLQFLIQYYNGEERAKGNILERFSAQQFPDLHSELNLSSLELGDSALYFCASSPDSWRVADEQFFGPGTRLTVL.

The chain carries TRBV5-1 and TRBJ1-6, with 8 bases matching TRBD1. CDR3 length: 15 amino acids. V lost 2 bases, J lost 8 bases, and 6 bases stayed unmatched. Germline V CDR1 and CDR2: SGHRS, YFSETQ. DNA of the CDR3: TGCGCCAGCAGCTTCGCGGACAGGGTTGATTCACCCCTCCACTTT. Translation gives CASSFADRVDSPLHF.